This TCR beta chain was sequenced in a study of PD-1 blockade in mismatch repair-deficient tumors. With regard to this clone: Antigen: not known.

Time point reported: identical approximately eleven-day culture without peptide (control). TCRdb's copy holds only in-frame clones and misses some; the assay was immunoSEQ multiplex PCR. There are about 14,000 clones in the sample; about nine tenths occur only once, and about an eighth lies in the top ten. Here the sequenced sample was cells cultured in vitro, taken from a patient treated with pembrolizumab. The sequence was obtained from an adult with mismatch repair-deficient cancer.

The CDR3 DNA reads as TGTGCCAGCAGCCCGTCGGGACAGGGCCGAACTGAAGCTTTCTTT. It codes for CASSPSGQGRTEAFF. The V gene is TRBV7-3, the J gene TRBJ1-1; TRBD1 agrees at 9 bases. V lost 5 bases, J lost 5 bases, and 9 bases stayed unmatched. Germline V gene sequence: CDR1 SGHTA, CDR2 FQGTGA. The CDR3 runs to 15 residues. Combining the CDR3 with reference TRBV7-3 and TRBJ1-1 gives the whole variable domain GAGVSQTPSNKVTEKGKYVELRCDPISGHTALYWYRQSLGQGPEFLIYFQGTGAADDSGLPNDRFFAVRPEGSVSTLKIQRTERGDSAVYLCASSPSGQGRTEAFFGQGTRLTVV.